Shown below are 30 T cell receptor beta chains from a single sample sequenced in a study of lymphopenia after photon versus proton radiotherapy. Generated by immunoSEQ multiplex PCR, the TCRdb table keeps only in-frame clones and is missing some. This table has fewer than 7,500 clones, 85% to 95% appearing once. The input for sequencing was peripheral blood, taken from a patient treated with photon-based radiotherapy. These receptor sequences come from a woman between 45 and 60 years old with cholangiocarcinoma.

This clone came up a few times. The J gene is TRBJ1-2, the V gene TRBV6-1, with a weak D call TRBD1 (6 bases). The length of the CDR3 is 13 residues. V lost 6 bases and J lost 5, with 13 bases in between. Germline loops: CDR1 MNHNS, CDR2 SASEGT. The CDR3: CASRPATGYGYTF. As DNA, the CDR3 is TGTGCCAGCAGACCCGCTACAGGGTATGGCTACACCTTC.

This rearrangement joins TRBV19 to TRBJ1-1; no definite D call. Germline V gene sequence: CDR1 LNHDA, CDR2 SQIVND (reference sequence). CDR3 length equals 11 residues. With 8 bases removed from V and 5 bases from J, the gap between germline ends came to 9 bases. The CDR3 reads CASRIETEAFF. In nucleotides, the CDR3 is TGTGCCAGTCGGATTGAGACTGAAGCTTTCTTT.

The chain is built from TRBV7-9 and TRBJ2-7, with D perhaps TRBD1 or TRBD2 (6 bases each). The V end lost 7 bases, the J end lost 2 bases, and 18 bases lay between the germline ends. Germline CDR1 and CDR2: SEHNR and FQNEAQ (reference sequence). The CDR3 contains 15 residues. The CDR3 bases are TGTGCCAGCACCACTAGCTTGGCAGGGGCCTACGAGCAGTACTTC. Encoded protein: CASTTSLAGAYEQYF.

V usage is TRBV4-1 and J usage is TRBJ1-4, with TRBD1 matching 9 bases. The CDR3 totals 17 residues. Germline values: CDR1 MGHRA, CDR2 YSYEKL. The V and J ends lost 1 base and 8 bases, in that order; junction bases with no gene match: 11. CDR3 bases: TGCGCCAGCAGCCAAGCCCGATCCCGGGACAGGGACGAAAAACTGTTTTTT. Its translation is CASSQARSRDRDEKLFF.

V and J are TRBV29-1 and TRBJ1-2; D perhaps matches TRBD1 (5 bases). The CDR3 consists of 13 residues. The germline CDR1 and CDR2 sequences are SQVTM and ANQGSEA. Trimming removed 1 base from V and 8 bases from J, with 14 bases in between. The CDR3 protein is CSVEGSGEGGYTF. The CDR3 nucleotides are TGCAGCGTTGAAGGATCGGGGGAAGGGGGCTACACCTTC.

This chain joins TRBV4-3 and TRBJ2-3, with D hard to call. Germline loops: CDR1 LGHNA, CDR2 YSLEER. The V end lost 0 bases, the J end lost 0 bases, and 10 bases lay between the germline ends. The CDR3 loop spans 16 amino acids. The CDR3 DNA reads TGCGCCAGCAGCCAAGATCTGGCTAAGAGCACAGATACGCAGTATTTT. As protein: CASSQDLAKSTDTQYF.

The chain combines TRBV7-9 with TRBJ2-1; 9 bases are shared with TRBD2. The junction had 10 bases not matched to a gene; V was cut back by 5 bases and J by 2 bases. Per the germline V gene, CDR1 is SEHNR and CDR2 is FQNEAQ (reference sequence). The CDR3 has 17 amino acids. Written as DNA, the CDR3 is TGTGCCAGCAGCGCTCGACTGAGCGGGGGGCCCTACAATGAGCAGTTCTTC. This encodes CASSARLSGGPYNEQFF.

This clone came up a few times. The rearrangement joins TRBV18 to TRBJ1-6; possibly TRBD1 for D (6 bases). This CDR3 has 18 amino acids. Germline V CDR1 and CDR2: KGHSH, LQKENI. Trimming took 4 bases from V and 4 from J, leaving 20 bases between them. The CDR3 region has the DNA TGTGCCAGCTCACTGGGTGGAATTGGGACACGGTATAATTCACCCCTCCACTTT. It encodes CASSLGGIGTRYNSPLHF.

This chain joins TRBV18 and TRBJ2-7; the D gene could be TRBD1 or TRBD2 (6 bases each). The V gene lost 0 bases and the J gene lost 7 bases, with 16 bases spanning the gap. This CDR3 has 15 residues. Germline V gives CDR1 KGHSH, CDR2 LQKENI. DNA of the CDR3: TGTGCCAGCTCACCACCGGAACAGGGACTGGGGGAGCAGTACTTC. Translation: CASSPPEQGLGEQYF.

The gene calls are TRBV5-8 and TRBJ1-4, with 10 bases fitting TRBD1. With 5 bases clipped from V and 6 bases from J, the junction kept 7 bases outside the gene matches. Germline V lookup: CDR1 SGHTS, CDR2 YDEGEE. CDR3 length: 15 amino acids. CDR3 DNA sequence: TGTGCCAGCAGTCCCGGGACAGGGGTGGATGAAAAACTGTTTTTT. Protein product: CASSPGTGVDEKLFF.

The V and J genes are TRBV6-1 and TRBJ1-2, with 10 nucleotides matching TRBD1. Germline V gives CDR1 MNHNS, CDR2 SASEGT. The CDR3 contains 13 residues. The junction had 6 bases not matched to a gene; V was cut back by 6 bases and J by 8 bases. CDR3 sequence reads: CASRYRQGAGYTF. CDR3 DNA sequence: TGTGCCAGCAGGTACAGACAGGGGGCCGGCTACACCTTC.

The gene calls are TRBV7-2 and TRBJ1-5; D uncertain. Germline V lookup: CDR1 SGHTA, CDR2 FQGNSA. With 7 bases removed from V and 2 bases from J, the gap between germline ends came to 15 bases. This CDR3 is built from 15 residues. The CDR3 bases are TGTGCCAGCACACGCGGAGGGCTGGGCAATCAGCCCCAGCATTTT. Protein sequence: CASTRGGLGNQPQHF.

This chain connects TRBV4-3 to TRBJ2-7; the match to TRBD2 covers 9 bases. CDR1 and CDR2 from the germline V gene are LGHNA and YSLEER. This CDR3 region has 18 residues. J was trimmed by 1 base and V by 3 bases; bases with no gene match: 13. The CDR3 is CASSQEGTWAGGSYEQYF. Written as DNA, the CDR3 is TGCGCCAGCAGCCAGGAAGGGACCTGGGCGGGGGGGTCCTACGAGCAGTACTTC.

The gene calls are TRBV4-2 and TRBJ1-6; D not certain. CDR3 length: 16 amino acids. Deletions cut 1 base from V and 0 bases from J, with 7 bases between. Germline-derived CDR1 and CDR2 are LGHNA and YNFKEQ. This CDR3 is CASSQGTTSYNSPLHF. Here the CDR3 DNA reads TGTGCCAGCAGCCAAGGCACCACCTCCTATAATTCACCCCTCCACTTT.

This rearrangement joins TRBV6-5 to TRBJ1-4; 9 bases agree with TRBD1. J lost 7 bases, V lost 0 bases, and 3 bases had no gene match. Germline V lookup: CDR1 MNHEY, CDR2 SVGAGI. This CDR3 comprises 15 residues. For the CDR3, the DNA is TGTGCCAGCAGTTACTCGGGACAGGGATCTGAAAAACTGTTTTTT. Its protein is CASSYSGQGSEKLFF.

The V and J genes are TRBV21-1 and TRBJ1-2; the table names TRBD1, a call not compared with the DNA. TRBV21-1 is marked as a pseudogene. The CDR3 totals 14 residues. CDR3 nucleotide sequence: TGTGCCAGCAGGACGACAGGGGAGAACTATGGCTACACCTTC. Translating gives CASRTTGENYGYTF.

This sequence joins TRBV7-2 and TRBJ2-2, with D unclear. Germline V CDR1 and CDR2: SGHTA, FQGNSA. The ends were cut back, 2 bases at V and 4 bases at J, with 17 bases in the middle. CDR3 length: 17 residues. CDR3 protein: CASSLRVAVVGTGELFF. In DNA form, the CDR3 reads TGTGCCAGCAGCTTAAGGGTGGCGGTGGTAGGCACCGGGGAGCTGTTTTTT.

This sequence joins TRBV18 and TRBJ1-2; no clear D gene. Trimming cost V 5 bases and J 5 bases, with 6 bases left between them. Germline values: CDR1 KGHSH, CDR2 LQKENI. The CDR3 extends over 11 amino acids. The CDR3 DNA follows: TGTGCCAGCTCAACACAGTATGGCTACACCTTC. Its translation is CASSTQYGYTF.

The chain links TRBV6-1 to TRBJ1-2; 9 nucleotides line up with TRBD1. The CDR3 runs 17 residues. Germline CDR1 reads MNHNS; CDR2 reads SASEGT. Losses at the gene ends were 2 bases for V and 6 bases for J; bases not matched to a gene: 13. The CDR3 DNA is TGTGCCAGCAGTGAATCCGGGACAGGGCATCGGAGTGATGGCTACACCTTC. Translation: CASSESGTGHRSDGYTF.

This chain uses TRBV19 with TRBJ2-1, with D possibly TRBD1 on 6 matching bases. The CDR3 is made up of 13 amino acids. V was cut by 3 bases and J by 8 bases, with 11 bases left in between. Germline loops: CDR1 LNHDA, CDR2 SQIVND (reference sequence). In nucleotides, the CDR3 is TGTGCCAGTAGTATTTTCGAGGGGGATGAGCAGTTCTTC. Its translation: CASSIFEGDEQFF.

This clone qualifies as large. V gene TRBV4-3 combines with J gene TRBJ1-6, with 7 bases fitting TRBD1. V lost 4 bases to trimming and J lost 6 bases; unmatched junction nucleotides: 9. This CDR3 comprises 16 residues. Germline V gene lookup returns CDR1 LGHNA and CDR2 YSLEER. The CDR3 DNA reads TGCGCCAGCAGCCCCCGAGGCAGGGGGGCTAATTCACCCCTCCACTTT. The encoded protein is CASSPRGRGANSPLHF.

The rearrangement links TRBV4-1 to TRBJ2-7; D is tentatively TRBD1 or TRBD2 (5 bases each). V was cut by 2 bases and J by 3 bases, with 11 bases left in between. Germline V gives CDR1 MGHRA, CDR2 YSYEKL. This CDR3 has 14 residues. The CDR3 DNA is TGCGCCAGCAGCCAACCCGGGGCCTACTACGAGCAGTACTTC. The encoded protein is CASSQPGAYYEQYF.

This chain connects TRBV7-2 to TRBJ2-1; TRBD2 matches at 7 bases. Per the germline V gene, CDR1 is SGHTA and CDR2 is FQGNSA. V was pared by 2 bases and J by 0 bases, with 1 base of the junction left unmatched. CDR3 length equals 15 residues. The CDR3: CASSLRGDSYNEQFF. For the CDR3, the DNA is TGTGCCAGCAGCTTACGGGGGGACTCCTACAATGAGCAGTTCTTC.

The chain links TRBV18 to TRBJ1-1; perhaps TRBD1 as D (5 bases). Germline V gives CDR1 KGHSH, CDR2 LQKENI. The CDR3 runs 15 residues. V gave up 3 bases and J gave up 1 base, with 12 bases separating them. This chain's CDR3 is CASSPTPGPNTEAFF. The CDR3 bases are TGTGCCAGCTCACCCACCCCGGGGCCGAACACTGAAGCTTTCTTT.

As DNA, the CDR3 is TGTGCCAGCAGCTTCAGGGGGCGTGAAGCTTTCTTT. Amino acid sequence: CASSFRGREAFF. This chain connects TRBV7-9 to TRBJ1-1; TRBD1 aligns across 8 bases. J lost 7 bases, V lost 3 bases, and 1 base had no gene match. The CDR3 covers 12 residues. Looked up from germline, CDR1 is SEHNR and CDR2 is FQNEAQ (reference sequence).

The chain combines TRBV7-9 with TRBJ1-2, with D unclear. The CDR3 is made up of 13 amino acids. Germline CDR1 SEHNR, CDR2 FQNEAQ (reference sequence). The V and J ends lost 1 base and 7 bases respectively, with 10 bases between them. Here the CDR3 DNA reads TGTGCCAGCAGCTTAGGGCAAAAGCGTGGCTACACCTTC. As protein: CASSLGQKRGYTF.

This chain uses TRBV27 with TRBJ1-4; D unclear. Looked up from germline, CDR1 is MNHEY and CDR2 is SMNVEV (reference sequence). The CDR3 covers 14 residues. Trimming stripped 2 bases from V and 8 bases from J, with 12 bases between. Here the CDR3 DNA reads TGTGCCAGCAGTTTAAAACGGTCGGGAGAAAAACTGTTTTTT. It translates to CASSLKRSGEKLFF.

A single count supports this clone. The V and J genes are TRBV5-4 and TRBJ1-2, with a tentative D call TRBD1 (5 bases). The CDR3 consists of 14 residues. Looked up from germline, CDR1 is SGHNT and CDR2 is YYREEE (reference sequence). V was trimmed by 1 base and J by 4 bases, leaving 11 bases between them. The CDR3: CASSLWGIAYGYTF. The CDR3 nucleotides read TGTGCCAGCAGCTTGTGGGGGATAGCCTATGGCTACACCTTC. The full variable domain, its missing parts supplied by reference TRBV5-4 and TRBJ1-2, is ETGVTQSPTHLIKTRGQQVTLRCSSQSGHNTVSWYQQALGQGPQFIFQYYREEENGRGNFPPRFSGLQFPNYSSELNVNALELDDSALYLCASSLWGIAYGYTFGSGTRLTVV.

J is TRBJ2-7 and V is TRBV7-2, with D tentatively TRBD2 (5 bases). Germline V gene lookup returns CDR1 SGHTA and CDR2 FQGNSA. This CDR3 spans 15 amino acids. V gave up 4 bases and J gave up 11 bases, with 24 bases separating them. The CDR3 region is CASSSDGAVPRVEYF. CDR3 nucleotide sequence: TGTGCCAGCAGCTCGGACGGAGCGGTACCCCGGGTTGAGTACTTC. Combining the CDR3 with reference TRBV7-2 and TRBJ2-7 gives the whole variable domain GAGVSQSPSNKVTEKGKDVELRCDPISGHTALYWYRQSLGQGLEFLIYFQGNSAPDKSGLPSDRFSAERTGGSVSTLTIQRTQQEDSAVYLCASSSDGAVPRVEYFGPGTRLTVT.

The V gene is TRBV5-1, the J gene TRBJ2-7; no definite D call. The CDR3 runs to 16 residues. Germline V gives CDR1 SGHRS, CDR2 YFSETQ. Trimming took off 4 bases at V and 2 bases at J, with 19 bases between the two ends. CDR3 nucleotides: TGCGCCAGCAGCCTGGTCGTGGCCGTTGGAGCCTACGAGCAGTACTTC. It translates to CASSLVVAVGAYEQYF.